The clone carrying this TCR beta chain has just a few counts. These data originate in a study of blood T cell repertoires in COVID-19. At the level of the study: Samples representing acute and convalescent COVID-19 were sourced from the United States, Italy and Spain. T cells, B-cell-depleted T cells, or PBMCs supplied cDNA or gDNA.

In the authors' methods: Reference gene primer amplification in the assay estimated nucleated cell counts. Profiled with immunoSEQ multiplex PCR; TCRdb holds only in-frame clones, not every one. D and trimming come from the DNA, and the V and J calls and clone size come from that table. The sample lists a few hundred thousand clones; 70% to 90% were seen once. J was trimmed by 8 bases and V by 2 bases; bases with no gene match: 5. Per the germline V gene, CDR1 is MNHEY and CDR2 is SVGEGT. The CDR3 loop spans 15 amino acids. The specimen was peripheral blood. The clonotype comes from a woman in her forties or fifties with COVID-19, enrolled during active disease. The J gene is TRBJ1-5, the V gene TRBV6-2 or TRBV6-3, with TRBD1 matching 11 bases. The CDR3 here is CASSYGGDRGKPQHF. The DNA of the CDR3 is TGTGCCAGCAGTTACGGGGGGGACAGGGGGAAGCCCCAGCATTTT.